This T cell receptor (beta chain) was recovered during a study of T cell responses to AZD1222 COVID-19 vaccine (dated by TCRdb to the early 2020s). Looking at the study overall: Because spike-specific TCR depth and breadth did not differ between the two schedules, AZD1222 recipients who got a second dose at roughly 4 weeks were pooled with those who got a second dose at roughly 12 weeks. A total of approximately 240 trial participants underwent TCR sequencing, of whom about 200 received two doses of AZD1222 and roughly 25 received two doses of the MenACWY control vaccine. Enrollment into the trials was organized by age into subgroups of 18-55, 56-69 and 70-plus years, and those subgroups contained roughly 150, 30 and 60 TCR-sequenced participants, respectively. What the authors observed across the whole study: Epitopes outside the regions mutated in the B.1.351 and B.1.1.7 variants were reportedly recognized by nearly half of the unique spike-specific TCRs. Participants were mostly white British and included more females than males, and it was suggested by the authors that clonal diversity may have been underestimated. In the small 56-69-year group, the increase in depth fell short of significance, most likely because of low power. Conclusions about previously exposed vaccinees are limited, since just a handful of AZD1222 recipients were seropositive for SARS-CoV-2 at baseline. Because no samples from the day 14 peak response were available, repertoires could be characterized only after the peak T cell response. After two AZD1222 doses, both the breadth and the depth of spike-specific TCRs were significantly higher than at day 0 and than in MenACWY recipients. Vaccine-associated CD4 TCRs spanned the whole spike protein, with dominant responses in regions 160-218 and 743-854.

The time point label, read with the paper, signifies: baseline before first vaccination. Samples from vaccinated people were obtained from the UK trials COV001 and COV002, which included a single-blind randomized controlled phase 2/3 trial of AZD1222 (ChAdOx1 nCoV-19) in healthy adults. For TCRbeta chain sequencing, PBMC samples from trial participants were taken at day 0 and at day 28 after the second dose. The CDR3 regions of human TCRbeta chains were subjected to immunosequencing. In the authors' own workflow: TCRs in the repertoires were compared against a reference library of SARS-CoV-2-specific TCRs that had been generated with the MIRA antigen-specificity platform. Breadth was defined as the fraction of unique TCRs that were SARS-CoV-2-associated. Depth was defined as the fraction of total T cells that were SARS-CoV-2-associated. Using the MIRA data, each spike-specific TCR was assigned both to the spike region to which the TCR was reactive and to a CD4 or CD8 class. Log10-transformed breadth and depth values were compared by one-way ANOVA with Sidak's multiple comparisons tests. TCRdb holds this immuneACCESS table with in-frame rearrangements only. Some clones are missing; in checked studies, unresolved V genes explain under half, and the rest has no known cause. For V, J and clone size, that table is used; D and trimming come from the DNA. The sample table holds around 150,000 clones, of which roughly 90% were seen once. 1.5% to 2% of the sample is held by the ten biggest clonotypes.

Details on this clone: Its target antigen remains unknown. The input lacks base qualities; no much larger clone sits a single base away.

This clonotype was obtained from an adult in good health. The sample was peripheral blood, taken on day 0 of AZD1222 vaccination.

At the DNA level, the sequence is TGCAGCGTTGGGCGGGGGCGCGGGGGCACTGAAGCTTTCTTT. Translation gives CSVGRGRGGTEAFF. The V and J segments used are TRBV29-1 and TRBJ1-1; a tentative D call is TRBD1 (6 bases match). From the cysteine up to the phenylalanine, the CDR3 has a length of 14 residues. Just the 42-base CDR3 DNA is kept, in frame starting at base 1. CDR1 and CDR2, looked up from the germline V gene, are SQVTM and ANQGSEA. V loses 4 bases of germline sequence and J loses 4 bases, and the interval between the two ends is 16 bases.